This T cell receptor beta chain was recovered during a study of blood T cell repertoires in COVID-19. Study-wide background: T cells, B-cell-depleted T cells, or PBMCs provided the cDNA or gDNA that served as material.

Here immunoSEQ multiplex PCR was the method, and the copy in TCRdb shows in-frame clones only, minus some. The data contain 200,000 to 300,000 clones, roughly 85% of them singletons. Germline V gives CDR1 SGHTA, CDR2 FQGNSA. The CDR3 sequence is 13 residues long. V was cut by 5 bases and J by 2 bases, with 9 bases left in between. Sequencing was carried out using peripheral blood. The gene calls are TRBV7-2 and TRBJ2-5; D ambiguous. This sequence originates from a man between 18 and 35 years old with active or convalescent COVID-19. The CDR3 here is CASSARLQETQYF. CDR3 bases: TGTGCCAGCAGCGCTAGACTTCAAGAGACCCAGTACTTC. The variable domain in full, with the rest retrieved from reference TRBV7-2 and TRBJ2-5, is GAGVSQSPSNKVTEKGKDVELRCDPISGHTALYWYRQSLGQGLEFLIYFQGNSAPDKSGLPSDRFSAERTGGSVSTLTIQRTQQEDSAVYLCASSARLQETQYFGPGTRLLVL.